Below are 3 T cell receptor beta chains sequenced from a single sample in a study of human T cells and chemical hapten exposure. TCRdb reprocessed the RACE reads via MiXCR and lists one record per CDR3 protein. The sample carries about 46,000 distinct CDR3 sequences, about 4.5% recorded once. As to time point: healthy volunteer bleed at 2 weeks. Unfractionated whole blood yielded total RNA. Sequenced sample: whole blood. Receptors originate from a female donor in good health. Some clones in this sample may be carry-over from other donors' samples.

This clonotype was detected only a few times. The rearrangement joins TRBV14 to TRBJ2-5; D is undetermined. The germline V gene encodes CDR1 SGHDN and CDR2 FVKESK. Trimming removed 0 bases from V and 4 bases from J, with 15 bases in between. The CDR3 sequence is 16 residues long. CDR3 region: CASSQDEGSDLETQYF. The CDR3 DNA reads TGTGCCAGCAGCCAAGATGAAGGTTCGGACCTAGAGACCCAGTACTTC.

This clonotype was observed at least ten times. This chain uses TRBV20-1 with TRBJ1-1, with unresolved D. Trimming took 4 bases from V and 5 from J, leaving 17 bases between them. Germline CDR1 reads DFQATT; CDR2 reads SNEGSKA (reference sequence). This CDR3 region has 14 residues. Written as DNA, the CDR3 is TGCAGTGCTACCCCGGTTGGAGGGAGGACTGAAGCTTTCTTT. Amino acid sequence: CSATPVGGRTEAFF.

This clonotype was seen ten or more times. The chain uses TRBV20-1 and TRBJ1-3; possible D gene TRBD1, 6 bases. The germline CDR1 and CDR2 sequences are DFQATT and SNEGSKA (reference sequence). Trimming took off 3 bases at V and 4 bases at J, with 25 bases between the two ends. The CDR3 contains 18 residues. The CDR3 sequence: CSARELPGQSETGNTIYF. In DNA, the CDR3 is TGCAGTGCTAGGGAATTACCCGGACAGTCTGAAACCGGAAACACCATATATTTT.